What follows are 20 T cell receptor beta chains derived from one specimen sequenced in a study of cytomegalovirus exposure and HLA in healthy donors. Vbeta (60) and Jbeta (13) primers were used in the PCR. Some clones are missing from TCRdb's copy, which holds only in-frame ones; the method was immunoSEQ multiplex PCR. Of 88,000 or so clones detected, 62% appear once; the ten largest clones hold roughly 4%. Sequenced material: PBMCs. The receptors originated from a male donor in good health and CMV-seropositive.

The genes are TRBV19 and TRBJ1-5, with TRBD1 matching over 7 bases. J lost 0 bases, V lost 9 bases, and 5 bases had no gene match. This CDR3 contains 14 residues. Germline CDR1 reads LNHDA; CDR2 reads SQIVND (reference sequence). CDR3 in amino acids: CASTGAYSNQPQHF. In DNA form, the CDR3 reads TGTGCCAGCACAGGGGCGTATAGCAATCAGCCCCAGCATTTT. Full variable domain (rest looked up from reference TRBV19 and TRBJ1-5): DGGITQSPKYLFRKEGQNVTLSCEQNLNHDAMYWYRQDPGQGLRLIYYSQIVNDFQKGDIAEGYSVSREKKESFPLTVTSAQKNPTAFYLCASTGAYSNQPQHFGDGTRLSIL.

The gene calls are TRBV6-5 and TRBJ1-2, with unresolved D. V dropped 0 bases and J dropped 4 bases, with 12 bases sitting between them. From germline, CDR1 is MNHEY and CDR2 SVGAGI. There are 15 residues in the CDR3. CDR3 amino acids: CASSYSIEAGYGYTF. The CDR3, as DNA: TGTGCCAGCAGTTACTCGATAGAGGCGGGCTATGGCTACACCTTC.

This chain joins TRBV19 and TRBJ2-7, with 10 bases matching TRBD1. Looked up from germline, CDR1 is LNHDA and CDR2 is SQIVND (reference sequence). This CDR3 is 14 amino acids long. V was clipped by 5 bases and J by 6 bases; unmatched bases: 7. The CDR3 spells CASSAGTGVPEQYF. The CDR3, as DNA: TGTGCCAGTAGTGCCGGGACAGGGGTACCCGAGCAGTACTTC.

The chain is built from TRBV28 and TRBJ1-3, with unresolved D. Per germline, CDR1 MDHEN and CDR2 SYDVKM. This CDR3 region has 12 residues. Trimming cost V 7 bases and J 4 bases, with 8 bases left between them. CDR3 loop: CASNLQGNTIYF. In DNA form, the CDR3 reads TGTGCCAGCAACCTACAGGGAAACACCATATATTTT. Full variable domain (missing parts from reference TRBV28 and TRBJ1-3): DVKVTQSSRYLVKRTGEKVFLECVQDMDHENMFWYRQDPGLGLRLIYFSYDVKMKEKGDIPEGYSVSREKKERFSLILESASTNQTSMYLCASNLQGNTIYFGEGSWLTVV.

This clone was counted only a few times. This chain connects TRBV6-5 to TRBJ2-5; perhaps TRBD1 as D (6 bases). Trimming took off 4 bases at V and 5 bases at J, with 11 bases between the two ends. Germline values: CDR1 MNHEY, CDR2 SVGAGI. This CDR3 comprises 13 residues. The CDR3 DNA is TGTGCCAGCAGTTTTACAGGGAGCGAGACCCAGTACTTC. Its translation is CASSFTGSETQYF.

V usage is TRBV7-2 and J usage is TRBJ2-7; the D is unclear. The V end lost 5 bases, the J end lost 0 bases, and 14 bases lay between the germline ends. Germline lookup yields CDR1 SGHTA and CDR2 FQGNSA. The CDR3 is 15 residues long. In nucleotides, the CDR3 is TGTGCCAGCAGCCCCCCTCGCGCGAGCTCCTACGAGCAGTACTTC. This sequence encodes CASSPPRASSYEQYF.

The genes are TRBV6-1 and TRBJ2-1; 8 nucleotides align to TRBD2. In germline, CDR1 is MNHNS, CDR2 SASEGT. This CDR3 comprises 18 residues. The V gene end was trimmed by 2 bases and the J gene end by 3 bases; junction bases not matched to a gene: 12. The CDR3 bases are TGTGCCAGCAGTGAAAAGGGGGGCGGGGGGCTTCTCTACAATGAGCAGTTCTTC. This sequence encodes CASSEKGGGGLLYNEQFF.

The chain carries TRBV10-3 and TRBJ2-1; 8 positions agree with TRBD1. The CDR3 loop spans 14 amino acids. Germline values: CDR1 ENHRY, CDR2 SYGVKD. V trimming: 7 bases; J trimming: 5 bases; junction bases outside the gene matches: 7. CDR3 residues: CAIKDREIDNEQFF. CDR3 nucleotides: TGTGCCATCAAGGACAGGGAAATAGACAATGAGCAGTTCTTC.

V and J are TRBV6-6 and TRBJ1-1; D not certain. The CDR3 loop spans 13 amino acids. With 6 bases removed from V and 2 bases from J, the gap between germline ends came to 10 bases. Germline CDR1 and CDR2: MNHNY and SVGAGI (reference sequence). CDR3 DNA: TGTGCCAGCAGCCGACTGATAAACACTGAAGCTTTCTTT. Amino acids: CASSRLINTEAFF.

Concerning this clone itself: At one boundary the junction diverges from the germline segment, which might be a read error. The V and J genes are TRBV7-9 and TRBJ2-2; D gene unclear. Germline V gene lookup returns CDR1 SEHNR and CDR2 FQNEAQ (reference sequence). This CDR3 region has 11 residues. The CDR3 here is CSSSPGGELFF. The CDR3 DNA sequence: TGTTCCAGCAGTCCCGGCGGGGAGCTGTTTTTT.

The genes are TRBV2 and TRBJ2-2; possibly TRBD1 for D (6 bases). V was shortened by 4 bases and J by 3 bases, with 15 bases between the two germline ends. The length of the CDR3 is 16 residues. Germline CDR1 SNHLY, CDR2 FYNNEI. CDR3 nucleotide sequence: TGTGCCAGCAGTGGGTGGGTAGGGGGATACACCGGGGAGCTGTTTTTT. Translated, it gives CASSGWVGGYTGELFF.

This clone has a handful of counts. CDR3 nucleotides: TGTGCCAGCAGTTTATGGCAAGTTGGTAATTCACCCCTCCACTTT. Its translation: CASSLWQVGNSPLHF. The V and J genes are TRBV27 and TRBJ1-6; D gene unclear. The CDR3 loop spans 15 amino acids. Looked up from germline, CDR1 is MNHEY and CDR2 is SMNVEV (reference sequence). The germline V and J ends were trimmed by 1 base and 6 bases, with 10 bases remaining between them.

This chain uses TRBV12-5 with TRBJ1-2; the D gene is possibly TRBD1 (5 bases). V was clipped by 1 base and J by 8 bases, with 23 bases between them. CDR3 length: 17 residues. Per the germline V gene, CDR1 is LGHNT and CDR2 is FRNRAP. The CDR3 nucleotides are TGTGCTAGTGGTTTGGACCTCCGGGGGTTGAGGGGAAGAGGCTACACCTTC. It yields the protein CASGLDLRGLRGRGYTF.

Written as DNA, the CDR3 is TGTGCCACCGCAGGGGGTTGGGGCAAAAACATTCAGTACTTC. Translation: CATAGGWGKNIQYF. The chain couples TRBV19 to TRBJ2-4; 7 bases match TRBD1. This CDR3 has 14 residues. Trimming at V came to 10 bases and at J to 3 bases, leaving 9 bases not matched to a gene. CDR1 and CDR2 (germline): LNHDA, SQIVND (reference sequence).

This clone was counted only a few times. The chain employs TRBV19 and TRBJ1-5; D is unclear. Germline V gene lookup returns CDR1 LNHDA and CDR2 SQIVND (reference sequence). Trimming stripped 4 bases from V and 0 bases from J, with 10 bases between. The CDR3 has 15 amino acids. CDR3 in DNA: TGTGCCAGTAGTAGGGAGGGTCATAGCAATCAGCCCCAGCATTTT. Its protein is CASSREGHSNQPQHF.

This clone was counted a few times. The chain combines TRBV19 with TRBJ2-5, with D tentatively TRBD2 (6 bases). Germline CDR1 LNHDA, CDR2 SQIVND (reference sequence). The CDR3 runs to 12 residues. Trimming shortened V by 10 bases and J by 4 bases, and 13 bases separated the two germline ends. The CDR3 sequence is CATHAEGETQYF. In DNA form, the CDR3 reads TGTGCCACCCATGCGGAGGGAGAGACCCAGTACTTC.

The chain employs TRBV28 and TRBJ2-5, with D perhaps TRBD1 (6 bases). V was cut by 4 bases and J by 2 bases, with 17 bases left in between. Per the germline V gene, CDR1 is MDHEN and CDR2 is SYDVKM. The CDR3 spans 16 residues. The CDR3 spells CASSSIQGRRQETQYF. Written as DNA, the CDR3 is TGTGCCAGCAGTTCTATCCAGGGGCGAAGGCAAGAGACCCAGTACTTC.

The chain has TRBV30 and TRBJ2-7, with 7 bases fitting TRBD2. V shed 2 bases and J 7 bases; nucleotides not matched to a gene: 11. CDR1 is GTSNPN and CDR2 is SVGIG in the germline V gene (reference sequence). CDR3 length equals 14 residues. Here the CDR3 DNA reads TGTGCCTGGAGTCAGGGAGGGGTAGCTGGGGAGCAGTACTTC. It encodes CAWSQGGVAGEQYF. The complete variable domain, with remaining parts taken from reference TRBV30 and TRBJ2-7, reads SQTIHQWPATLVQPVGSPLSLECTVEGTSNPNLYWYRQAAGRGLQLLFYSVGIGQISSEVPQNLSASRPQDRQFILSSKKLLLSDSGFYLCAWSQGGVAGEQYFGPGTRLTVT.

This chain uses TRBV28 with TRBJ1-1; tentative D call: TRBD1 (5 bases). CDR1 is MDHEN, CDR2 SYDVKM, per germline. The CDR3 has 10 residues. Between the trimmed V and J ends, which lost 8 bases and 11 bases, there was a span of 12 bases. In nucleotides, the CDR3 is TGTGCCAGCTGGGGACTTGGGGCTTTCTTT. Protein: CASWGLGAFF.

This clone showed up just a few times. The J gene is TRBJ1-2, the V gene TRBV7-9; D is perhaps TRBD1 (6 bases). Germline values: CDR1 SEHNR, CDR2 FQNEAQ (reference sequence). V dropped 2 bases and J dropped 4 bases, with 11 bases sitting between them. This CDR3 region has 14 residues. This chain's CDR3 is CASSLSGGFYGYTF. DNA of the CDR3: TGTGCCAGCAGCTTAAGTGGGGGCTTCTATGGCTACACCTTC.